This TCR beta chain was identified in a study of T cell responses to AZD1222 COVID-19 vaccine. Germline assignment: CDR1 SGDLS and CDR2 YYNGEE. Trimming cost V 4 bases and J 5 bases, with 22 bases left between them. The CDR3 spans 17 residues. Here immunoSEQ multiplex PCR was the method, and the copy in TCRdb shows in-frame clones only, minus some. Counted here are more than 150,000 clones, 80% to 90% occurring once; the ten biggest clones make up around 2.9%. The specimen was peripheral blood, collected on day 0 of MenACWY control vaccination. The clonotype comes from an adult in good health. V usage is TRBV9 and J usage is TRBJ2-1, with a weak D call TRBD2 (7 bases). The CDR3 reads CASSPQGMGGSHNEQFF. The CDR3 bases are TGTGCCAGCAGCCCCCAGGGGATGGGAGGGTCCCACAATGAGCAGTTCTTC. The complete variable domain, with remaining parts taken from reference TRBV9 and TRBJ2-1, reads DSGVTQTPKHLITATGQRVTLRCSPRSGDLSVYWYQQSLDQGLQFLIQYYNGEERAKGNILERFSAQQFPDLHSELNLSSLELGDSALYFCASSPQGMGGSHNEQFFGPGTRLTVL.